What follows describes a single TCR beta chain. The assay was immunoSEQ multiplex PCR, and TCRdb's table has in-frame clones only and misses some. This sample carries about 680,000 clones, 73% of them seen once, and the ten largest clones take about 1.8%. The sample belongs to a study of shared clonotypes between healthy human individuals. Across the whole study: The composition of the donors was two women and a few men aged 18 to 49. Plates per donor: three CD4 naive, three CD4 memory, two CD8 naive, one CD8 memory.

Germline V gene lookup returns CDR1 GTSNPN and CDR2 SVGIG (reference sequence). The CDR3 is 17 amino acids. Losses at the gene ends were 1 base for V and 4 bases for J; bases not matched to a gene: 12. The source material was memory CD4+ T cells sorted from blood. Sample subset: CD45RA-negative fraction. The V gene is TRBV30, the J gene TRBJ1-2; 10 bases map to TRBD1. This TCR came from a woman in her twenties or thirties in good health. This CDR3 reads CAWSGWDRGASGYGYTF. Here the CDR3 DNA reads TGTGCCTGGAGTGGTTGGGACAGGGGTGCTTCGGGCTATGGCTACACCTTC.